This TCR beta chain originates from a study of shared T cell receptors in the human thymus. V was pared by 3 bases and J by 0 bases, with 9 bases between. There are 14 residues in the CDR3. From germline, CDR1 is MDHEN and CDR2 SYDVKM. Some clones are missing from TCRdb's copy, which holds only in-frame ones; the method was immunoSEQ multiplex PCR. The repertoire has 720,000 or so clones, approximately 85% of them found once; the top ten carry over 0.008%. These data also featured in a second study, about human thymus T cells. From that report: Corrective heart surgery yielded resections, and these provided the thymus tissue.

Material for sequencing was thymocytes. The chain couples TRBV28 to TRBJ2-7; D remains unclear. The sequence was collected from a girl under three years old with a congenital heart defect. CDR3 region: CASSFARHSYEQYF. The CDR3 nucleotides are TGTGCCAGCAGTTTTGCAAGACACTCCTACGAGCAGTACTTC.